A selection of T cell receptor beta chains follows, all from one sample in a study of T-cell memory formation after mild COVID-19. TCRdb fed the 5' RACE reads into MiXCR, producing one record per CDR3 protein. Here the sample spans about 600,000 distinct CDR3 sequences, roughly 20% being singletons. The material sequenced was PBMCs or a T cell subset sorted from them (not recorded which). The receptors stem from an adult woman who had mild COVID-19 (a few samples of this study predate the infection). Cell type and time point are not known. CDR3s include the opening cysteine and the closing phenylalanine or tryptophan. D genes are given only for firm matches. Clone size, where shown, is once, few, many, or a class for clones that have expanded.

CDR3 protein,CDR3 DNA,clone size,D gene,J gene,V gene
CASSEARLDRGTQYF,TGTGCCAGCAGTGAAGCTAGGCTCGATAGGGGTACGCAGTATTTT,many,-,TRBJ2-3,TRBV2
CASSHGRSTEAFF,TGTGCCAGCTCACATGGACGTTCGACTGAAGCTTTCTTT,few,-,TRBJ1-1,TRBV18
CASSLVLPGPQHF,TGTGCCAGCAGCTTGGTCCTACCTGGGCCCCAGCATTTT,-,-,TRBJ1-5,TRBV5-6
CAIRIRTGEEAFF,TGTGCCATCAGGATTCGGACAGGGGAGGAAGCTTTCTTT,-,TRBD1,TRBJ1-1,TRBV10-3
CASSVSGSYNEQFF,TGCGCCAGCAGCGTTAGCGGGTCTTACAATGAGCAGTTCTTC,-,TRBD2,TRBJ2-1,TRBV5-1
CAIGTGSPLHF,TGTGCCATCGGGACAGGTTCACCCCTCCACTTT,few,TRBD1,TRBJ1-6,TRBV10-3
CASSLSPRGTGNTIYF,TGCGCCAGCAGCTTGTCCCCCAGGGGGACTGGAAACACCATATATTTT,-,TRBD1,TRBJ1-3,TRBV5-1
CASRKQGRAFF,TGTGCCAGCAGGAAACAGGGTAGAGCTTTCTTT,-,-,TRBJ1-1,TRBV14
CASSTDGYDTEAFF,TGTGCCAGCAGCACAGACGGATATGACACTGAAGCTTTCTTT,few,-,TRBJ1-1,TRBV7-2
CASSLGPPQGNTEAFF,TGTGCCAGCAGCTTAGGACCCCCCCAGGGAAACACTGAAGCTTTCTTT,few,-,TRBJ1-1,TRBV7-9
CASSPGLAGGLIETQYF,TGCGCCAGCAGTCCCGGACTAGCGGGGGGGTTGATTGAGACCCAGTACTTC,-,TRBD2,TRBJ2-5,TRBV5-1
CASTSGRGDSPLHF,TGCGCCAGCACCTCAGGCAGGGGGGACTCACCCCTCCACTTT,few,TRBD1,TRBJ1-6,TRBV5-1
CSGQPGLAEDTQYF,TGCAGTGGTCAGCCTGGGCTAGCGGAAGATACGCAGTATTTT,-,TRBD2,TRBJ2-3,TRBV20-1